This is a list of T cell receptor beta chains from one sample in a study of shared clonotypes between healthy human individuals. Using immunoSEQ multiplex PCR, the repertoire was profiled, and TCRdb retains in-frame clones only, with some absent. Altogether some 2.1 million clones are present, about 95% being singletons, with the ten largest covering around 0.13%. The sequencing sample was made of naive CD4+ T cells sorted from blood. These TCRs come from a man between 18 and 35 years old in good health. The CDR3 runs from the conserved cysteine through the conserved F or W. A D gene is named only where the DNA matches it firmly.

TRBJ1-4,14,TRBV18,NA,CASGRTGSGEKLFF,TGTGCCAGCGGCCGAACAGGTTCCGGCGAAAAACTGTTTTTT
TRBJ1-1,14,TRBV5-1,NA,CASSSGVMNTEAFF,TGCGCCAGCAGCTCGGGCGTCATGAACACTGAAGCTTTCTTT
TRBJ1-1,14,TRBV19,NA,CASSLLTGDTEAFF,TGTGCCAGTAGTCTCCTGACAGGAGACACTGAAGCTTTCTTT
TRBJ1-1,11,TRBV20-1,NA,CSAKPGSEAFF,TGCAGTGCCAAACCAGGGTCTGAAGCTTTCTTT
TRBJ1-5,14,TRBV4-3,TRBD1,CASSQDRGNQPQHF,TGCGCCAGCAGTCAGGACAGGGGTAATCAGCCCCAGCATTTT
TRBJ2-7,17,TRBV5-1,NA,CASSLNGVEGVIDEQYF,TGCGCCAGCAGCTTGAACGGGGTCGAGGGAGTGATCGACGAGCAGTACTTC
TRBJ1-2,16,TRBV7-9,TRBD1,CASSLGQGSSGGGYTF,TGTGCCAGCAGCCTTGGACAGGGCTCCTCAGGGGGTGGCTACACCTTC
TRBJ2-3,17,TRBV5-1,NA,CASSRKAGGPSTDTQYF,TGCGCCAGCAGTCGCAAGGCCGGGGGCCCAAGCACAGATACGCAGTATTTT
TRBJ2-5,17,TRBV11-2,NA,CASSLSGQLGGQETQYF,TGTGCCAGCAGCTTATCGGGGCAGTTAGGGGGTCAAGAGACCCAGTACTTC
TRBJ2-1,12,TRBV2,TRBD1,CASRDRGEEQFF,TGTGCCAGCAGGGACAGGGGAGAGGAGCAGTTCTTC
TRBJ1-1,15,TRBV6-6,TRBD1,CASSYSLLQGTEAFF,TGTGCCAGCAGTTACTCGTTACTACAGGGGACTGAAGCTTTCTTT
TRBJ2-1,13,TRBV5-1,TRBD1,CASSYGTVNEQFF,TGCGCCAGCAGCTACGGGACAGTGAATGAGCAGTTCTTC
TRBJ1-2,16,TRBV9,TRBD1,CASSEGGTGVYYGYTF,TGTGCCAGCAGCGAGGGAGGGACAGGGGTTTACTATGGCTACACCTTC
TRBJ1-2,13,TRBV2,NA,CASRVGHTDGYTF,TGTGCCAGCAGGGTTGGGCATACGGATGGCTACACCTTC